Presented here are 30 T cell receptor beta chains from one specimen sequenced in a study of T-cell memory formation after mild COVID-19. Using its own MiXCR run on the 5' RACE reads, TCRdb lists one record per CDR3 protein. The sample has about 110,000 distinct CDR3 sequences, around an eighth seen once; the top ten hold less than 40%. Sample: PBMCs or a T cell subset sorted from them (not recorded which). These receptors were collected from a young man who had mild COVID-19 (a few samples of this study predate the infection). Cell type and time point are not known.

This clonotype occurred a few times. This chain links TRBV10-2 with TRBJ2-7; no clear D. Trimming pared 2 bases from V and 4 bases from J, leaving 15 bases between. The CDR3 runs to 15 residues. The germline gives CDR1 WSHSY, CDR2 SAAADI. The CDR3 nucleotides are TGCGCCAGCAGTGAGGTGACGGGTGGATCATACGAGCAGTACGTC. This translates into CASSEVTGGSYEQYV.

The sample holds a few counts of this clonotype. This chain joins TRBV6-6 and TRBJ2-4, with 9 bases lining up with TRBD2. CDR3 length equals 18 residues. Germline V gene sequence: CDR1 MNHNY, CDR2 SVGAGI (reference sequence). V was pared by 3 bases and J by 0 bases, with 9 bases of the junction left unmatched. CDR3 residues: CASSYMASGAAAKNIQYF. CDR3 DNA sequence: TGTGCCAGCAGTTATATGGCTAGCGGGGCCGCAGCCAAAAACATTCAGTACTTC.

This clonotype came up a few times. This sequence joins TRBV4-3 and TRBJ2-7; TRBD1 matches 8 bases. CDR1 and CDR2 from the germline V gene are LGHNA and YSLEER. This CDR3 is built from 15 residues. Trimming at V came to 0 bases and at J to 3 bases, leaving 4 bases not matched to a gene. The CDR3 nucleotides read TGCGCCAGCAGCCAAGAGGGGACAGGTCGCTACGAGCAGTACTTC. Translated: CASSQEGTGRYEQYF.

The genes are TRBV4-2 and TRBJ2-7, with D perhaps TRBD2 (7 bases). V lost 0 bases, J lost 4 bases, and 13 bases lay in between. The germline CDR1 and CDR2 sequences are LGHNA and YNFKEQ. The CDR3 is made up of 15 amino acids. The CDR3 reads CASSQELGGPYEQYF. CDR3 in DNA: TGTGCCAGCAGCCAAGAGTTGGGGGGGCCATACGAGCAGTACTTC.

This clonotype was picked up a small number of times. The chain is built from TRBV20-1 and TRBJ1-1, with D tentatively TRBD1 (5 bases). Trimming shortened V by 3 bases and J by 6 bases, and 11 bases separated the two germline ends. CDR1 DFQATT and CDR2 SNEGSKA come from the germline V gene (reference sequence). The CDR3 totals 12 residues. The CDR3 bases are TGCAGTGCTAGGGACACACAACCTGAAGCTTTCTTT. Residues: CSARDTQPEAFF.

This clonotype showed up just a few times. The chain has TRBV6-2 or TRBV6-3 and TRBJ1-2; tentatively, D is TRBD1 (5 bases). The CDR3 covers 15 residues. V lost 2 bases to trimming and J lost 4 bases, with 14 bases between them. The germline CDR1 and CDR2 sequences are MNHEY and SVGEGT. CDR3 in amino acids: CASSYTGTDAYGYTF. CDR3 sequence (DNA): TGTGCCAGCAGTTACACCGGGACGGACGCCTATGGCTACACCTTC.

This clonotype was observed a few times. The CDR3 region is CASSFNPGIYSNQPQHF. The CDR3 nucleotides read TGTGCCAGCAGTTTTAATCCAGGAATATATAGCAATCAGCCCCAGCATTTT. This chain links TRBV12-3 or TRBV12-4 with TRBJ1-5; no reliable D call. The CDR3 covers 17 residues. V lost 3 bases and J lost 0, with 15 bases in between.

This clonotype has just a few counts. J is TRBJ2-1 and V is TRBV2; D gene ambiguous. V was shortened by 6 bases and J by 0 bases, with 18 bases between the two germline ends. This CDR3 is 17 amino acids long. The germline V gene has CDR1 SNHLY and CDR2 FYNNEI. CDR3 in DNA: TGTGCCAGCAGCCTACTCCGACTGCCGAGCTCCTACAATGAGCAGTTCTTC. Protein sequence: CASSLLRLPSSYNEQFF.

The V call is TRBV5-1, the J call TRBJ2-1; D could derive from TRBD1 or TRBD2 (5 bases each). The germline V and J ends were trimmed by 4 bases and 2 bases, with 13 bases remaining between them. The CDR3 runs 15 residues. CDR1 is SGHRS, CDR2 YFSETQ, per germline. DNA of the CDR3: TGCGCCAGCAGCCTATTTCCGGGACCCTACAATGAGCAGTTCTTC. This codes for CASSLFPGPYNEQFF. The whole variable domain, remainder taken from reference TRBV5-1 and TRBJ2-1, is KAGVTQTPRYLIKTRGQQVTLSCSPISGHRSVSWYQQTPGQGLQFLFEYFSETQRNKGNFPGRFSGRQFSNSRSEMNVSTLELGDSALYLCASSLFPGPYNEQFFGPGTRLTVL.

The genes are TRBV12-3 or TRBV12-4 and TRBJ2-2, with 8 bases lining up with TRBD1. The CDR3 covers 15 residues. V was pared by 5 bases and J by 1 base, with 3 bases of the junction left unmatched. CDR3 coding DNA: TGTGCCAGCAGTCCGGGGACAGGGAACACCGGGGAGCTGTTTTTT. Encoded protein: CASSPGTGNTGELFF.

A few counts support this clonotype. This sequence joins TRBV9 and TRBJ1-1, with D possibly matching TRBD1 (5 bases). Trimming removed 0 bases at V and 1 base at J, with 10 bases between. The CDR3 has 15 amino acids. Per the germline V gene, CDR1 is SGDLS and CDR2 is YYNGEE. The CDR3 protein is CASSVEQGQNTEAFF. CDR3 coding DNA: TGTGCCAGCAGCGTAGAGCAGGGCCAGAACACTGAAGCTTTCTTT.

The gene calls are TRBV4-1 and TRBJ1-1, with D uncertain. This CDR3 has 13 residues. The V end was cut by 1 base, the J end by 3 bases, with 6 bases between. Germline CDR1 and CDR2: MGHRA and YSYEKL. The CDR3 DNA follows: TGCGCCAGCAGCCAAGCGAGGTACACTGAAGCTTTCTTT. It translates to CASSQARYTEAFF.

The V and J genes are TRBV6-6 and TRBJ2-2; TRBD2 aligns across 7 bases. From germline, CDR1 is MNHNY and CDR2 SVGAGI (reference sequence). V shed 4 bases and J 7 bases; nucleotides not matched to a gene: 0. The CDR3 has 12 residues. DNA of the CDR3: TGTGCCAGCAGTTGGGAGGGCGGGGAGCTGTTTTTT. Protein: CASSWEGGELFF.

This clonotype was seen only a few times. The chain joins TRBV4-1 to TRBJ2-1; D is unclear. CDR3 length: 13 residues. Germline V CDR1 and CDR2: MGHRA, YSYEKL. V lost 2 bases, J lost 7 bases, and 9 bases lay in between. This chain's CDR3 is CASSQPRGNEQFF. CDR3 bases: TGCGCCAGCAGCCAACCTCGCGGAAATGAGCAGTTCTTC.

This chain uses TRBV4-3 with TRBJ1-1; perhaps TRBD1 as D (5 bases). The CDR3 totals 14 residues. From germline, CDR1 is LGHNA and CDR2 YSLEER. Trimming left V 1 base short and J 7 bases short, with 13 bases between. CDR3 sequence (DNA): TGCGCCAGCAGCCAAGGCGGCAGGGAGGGTGAAGCTTTCTTT. Translation: CASSQGGREGEAFF.

This clonotype is labeled medium-sized (0.01 to 0.1%). The V and J genes are TRBV4-2 and TRBJ2-1; D is perhaps TRBD2 (7 bases). The CDR3 covers 16 residues. V lost 0 bases and J 3 bases, leaving 12 bases between the germline ends. Germline loops: CDR1 LGHNA, CDR2 YNFKEQ. CDR3 region: CASSQDRGGVYNEQFF. The CDR3 DNA is TGTGCCAGCAGCCAAGATAGGGGGGGGGTCTACAATGAGCAGTTCTTC.

This clonotype was counted between two and nine times. V and J are TRBV12-3 or TRBV12-4 and TRBJ2-7, with TRBD1 matching over 7 bases. This CDR3 has 13 residues. V lost 5 bases to trimming and J lost 7 bases; unmatched junction nucleotides: 8. CDR3 DNA: TGTGCCAGCAGTCCGGGACAGCCAGGAGAGCAGTACTTC. This codes for CASSPGQPGEQYF.

The chain has TRBV10-1 and TRBJ2-1; 9 bases are a match to TRBD1. CDR3 length: 15 residues. Germline V CDR1 and CDR2: WNHNN, SYGVQD (reference sequence). V shed 3 bases and J 8 bases; nucleotides not matched to a gene: 8. The CDR3 DNA reads TGCGCCAGCAGTGATCCGGGACAGGGTAGCGATGAGCAGTTCTTC. It translates to CASSDPGQGSDEQFF.

This clonotype was picked up a small number of times. V and J are TRBV10-3 and TRBJ2-1, with 10 bases identical to TRBD2. J lost 4 bases, V lost 10 bases, and 7 bases had no gene match. The V gene's germline CDR1 is ENHRY and CDR2 SYGVKD. CDR3 size: 14 residues. The CDR3, as DNA: TGTGCCACCGGAGCGGGGGGGAGATACAATGAGCAGTTCTTC. This codes for CATGAGGRYNEQFF.

This clonotype was observed at least ten times. J is TRBJ2-3 and V is TRBV20-1, with D possibly matching TRBD2 (7 bases). Germline V gene data show CDR1 as DFQATT and CDR2 as SNEGSKA (reference sequence). V lost 3 bases and J 6 bases, leaving 19 bases between the germline ends. The CDR3 length is 15 residues. CDR3 nucleotides: TGCAGTGCTAGGGGTCCGGGCGGGGGCCTGGATACGCAGTATTTT. The encoded protein is CSARGPGGGLDTQYF.

The table lists this clonotype with many counts. This chain uses TRBV6-5 with TRBJ2-1; TRBD2 is a possible D gene (6 bases). The CDR3 is 14 residues long. The germline gives CDR1 MNHEY, CDR2 SVGAGI. V lost 2 bases and J 10 bases, leaving 15 bases between the germline ends. CDR3 DNA: TGTGCCAGCAGTTACAGCCACCTAGCGAGGGAGCAGTTCTTC. The encoded protein is CASSYSHLAREQFF.

This clonotype was found a few times. The J gene is TRBJ2-5, the V gene TRBV10-1, with D tentatively TRBD2 (6 bases). The CDR3 spans 15 residues. Germline CDR1 is WNHNN and CDR2 is SYGVQD (reference sequence). Trimming shortened V by 6 bases and J by 5 bases, and 19 bases separated the two germline ends. CDR3 nucleotides: TGCGCCAGCAGCGCTTTCCGGGACTCGTCCGAGACCCAGTACTTC. It translates to CASSAFRDSSETQYF.

The genes are TRBV5-1 and TRBJ2-7; no reliable D call. Trimming left V 5 bases short and J 6 bases short, with 24 bases between. Germline lookup yields CDR1 SGHRS and CDR2 YFSETQ. The CDR3 loop spans 16 amino acids. The CDR3 loop reads CASRAADTFEVSEQYF. For the CDR3, the DNA is TGCGCCAGCAGGGCTGCCGACACCTTCGAGGTTTCCGAGCAGTACTTC.

The sample holds many counts of this clonotype. The chain uses TRBV12-3 or TRBV12-4 and TRBJ2-7; D not resolved. The CDR3 has 12 amino acids. V was pared by 5 bases and J by 3 bases, with 8 bases between. The CDR3 bases are TGTGCCAGCAGTCCCTCGGGCTACGAGCAGTACTTC. This codes for CASSPSGYEQYF.

The gene calls are TRBV24-1 and TRBJ2-2; TRBD2 matches at 9 bases. Per the germline V gene, CDR1 is KGHDR and CDR2 is SFDVKD. The CDR3 runs 14 residues. Trimming cost V 9 bases and J 5 bases; bases outside gene matches: 6. The CDR3 DNA reads TGTGCCACCGGCGGGCTAGCGGGGACCGGGGAGCTGTTTTTT. This gives the protein CATGGLAGTGELFF.

This clonotype was observed a few times. This CDR3 reads CASSMGGLDGYTF. In DNA form, the CDR3 reads TGTGCCAGCAGTATGGGGGGACTAGATGGCTACACCTTC. This chain joins TRBV27 and TRBJ1-2; D might be TRBD1 (5 bases). The germline V and J ends were trimmed by 5 bases and 6 bases, with 13 bases remaining between them. The CDR3 contains 13 residues. Germline lookup yields CDR1 MNHEY and CDR2 SMNVEV (reference sequence).

This clonotype has more than one count but fewer than ten. V gene TRBV29-1 combines with J gene TRBJ1-1; 7 bases are shared with TRBD1. V trimming: 6 bases; J trimming: 2 bases; junction bases outside the gene matches: 6. The CDR3 runs to 13 residues. Germline loops: CDR1 SQVTM, CDR2 ANQGSEA. DNA of the CDR3: TGCAGCGTAGGAGGGACAGTCAACACTGAAGCTTTCTTT. Amino acid sequence: CSVGGTVNTEAFF.

This clonotype was picked up a small number of times. This rearrangement joins TRBV6-2 or TRBV6-3 to TRBJ2-6; TRBD1 or TRBD2 may be the D gene (5 bases each). The CDR3 is 15 amino acids. Trimming removed 3 bases from V and 2 bases from J, with 8 bases in between. Germline assignment: CDR1 MNHEY and CDR2 SVGEGT. The CDR3 sequence is CASSYEGTGANVLTF. In nucleotides, the CDR3 is TGTGCCAGCAGTTATGAGGGGACTGGGGCCAACGTCCTGACTTTC.

The chain couples TRBV7-9 to TRBJ2-1; D may correspond to TRBD1 or TRBD2 (6 bases each). Germline CDR1 reads SEHNR; CDR2 reads FQNEAQ (reference sequence). CDR3 length: 16 amino acids. Deletions cut 5 bases from V and 3 bases from J, with 17 bases between. The CDR3 nucleotides are TGTGCCAGCAGCGTTTCCGGGGGCCTCTACTACAATGAGCAGTTCTTC. This encodes CASSVSGGLYYNEQFF. Looking up the rest from reference TRBV7-9 and TRBJ2-1 gives the full variable domain: DTGVSQNPRHKITKRGQNVTFRCDPISEHNRLYWYRQTLGQGPEFLTYFQNEAQLEKSRLLSDRFSAERPKGSFSTLEIQRTEQGDSAMYLCASSVSGGLYYNEQFFGPGTRLTVL.

V and J are TRBV2 and TRBJ2-7, with D maybe TRBD2 (7 bases). Deletions cut 11 bases from V and 2 bases from J, with 10 bases between. The CDR3 length is 11 residues. The germline CDR1 and CDR2 sequences are SNHLY and FYNNEI. The CDR3 protein is CASGGPYEQYF. In DNA, the CDR3 is TGTGCCTCGGGGGGCCCCTACGAGCAGTACTTC.